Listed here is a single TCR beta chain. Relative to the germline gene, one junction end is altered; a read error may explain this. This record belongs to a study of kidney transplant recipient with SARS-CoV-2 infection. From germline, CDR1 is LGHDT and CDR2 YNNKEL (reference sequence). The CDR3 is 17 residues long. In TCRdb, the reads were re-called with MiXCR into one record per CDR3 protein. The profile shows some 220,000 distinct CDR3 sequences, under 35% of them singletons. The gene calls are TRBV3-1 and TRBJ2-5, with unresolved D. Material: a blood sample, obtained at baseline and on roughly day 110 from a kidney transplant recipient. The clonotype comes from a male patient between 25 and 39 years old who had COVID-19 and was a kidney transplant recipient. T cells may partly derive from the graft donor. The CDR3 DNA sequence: TGTGCCAACAGCGACGAGGACCCCATTTCTTTCTCTGAGACCCAGTACTTC. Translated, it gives CANSDEDPISFSETQYF.